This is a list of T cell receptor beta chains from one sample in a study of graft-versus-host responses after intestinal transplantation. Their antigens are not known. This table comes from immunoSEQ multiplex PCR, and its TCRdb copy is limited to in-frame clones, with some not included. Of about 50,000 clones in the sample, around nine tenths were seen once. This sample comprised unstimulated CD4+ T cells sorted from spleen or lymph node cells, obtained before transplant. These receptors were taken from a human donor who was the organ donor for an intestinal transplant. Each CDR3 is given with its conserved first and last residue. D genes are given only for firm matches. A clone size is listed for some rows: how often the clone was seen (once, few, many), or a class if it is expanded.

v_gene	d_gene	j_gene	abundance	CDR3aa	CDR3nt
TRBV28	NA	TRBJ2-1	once	CASSSRGLYNEQFF	TGTGCCAGCAGTTCACGGGGGCTTTACAATGAGCAGTTCTTC
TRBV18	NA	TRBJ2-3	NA	CASSPPSTDTQYF	TGTGCCAGCTCACCACCGAGCACAGATACGCAGTATTTT
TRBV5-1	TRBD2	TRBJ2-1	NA	CASSRGLADWNEQFF	TGCGCCAGCAGCCGAGGACTAGCGGACTGGAATGAGCAGTTCTTC
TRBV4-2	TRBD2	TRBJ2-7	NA	CASSPRASGSYEQYF	TGTGCCAGCAGCCCAAGGGCTAGCGGGAGCTACGAGCAGTACTTC
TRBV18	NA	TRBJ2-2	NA	CASSSESTGELFF	TGTGCCAGCTCGTCGGAGAGCACCGGGGAGCTGTTTTTT
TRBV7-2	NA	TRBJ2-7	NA	CASSLARGVYYEQYF	TGTGCCAGCAGCTTAGCGCGCGGGGTATACTACGAGCAGTACTTC
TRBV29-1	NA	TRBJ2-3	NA	CSVDYPVPGPSTDTQYF	TGCAGCGTTGATTATCCCGTCCCAGGTCCTAGCACAGATACGCAGTATTTT
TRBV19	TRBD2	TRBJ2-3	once	CASSMTSGTDTQYF	TGTGCCAGTAGTATGACTAGCGGCACAGATACGCAGTATTTT
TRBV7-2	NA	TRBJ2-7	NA	CASSLARGNVGSYEQYF	TGTGCCAGCAGCTTAGCGCGGGGTAACGTGGGCTCCTACGAGCAGTACTTC
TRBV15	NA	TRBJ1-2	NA	CATSRDSYGYTF	TGTGCCACCAGCAGAGACAGTTATGGCTACACCTTC
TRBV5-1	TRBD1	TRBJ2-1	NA	CASSTGQGRADEQFF	TGCGCCAGCAGCACGGGACAGGGGCGGGCGGATGAGCAGTTCTTC
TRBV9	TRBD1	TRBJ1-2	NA	CASSVGTGDYGYTF	TGTGCCAGCAGCGTGGGGACAGGGGACTATGGCTACACCTTC
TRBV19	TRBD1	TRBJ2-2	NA	CASSMIQGAVGELFF	TGTGCCAGTAGTATGATCCAGGGGGCGGTCGGGGAGCTGTTTTTT
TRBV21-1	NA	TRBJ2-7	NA	CASSNADRGHEQYF	TGTGCCAGCAGCAACGCGGACAGGGGCCACGAGCAGTACTTC
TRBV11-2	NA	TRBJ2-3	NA	CASSLGGGGKTDTQYF	TGTGCCAGCAGCTTAGGGGGCGGGGGCAAGACAGATACGCAGTATTTT
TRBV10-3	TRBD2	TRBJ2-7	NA	CAISNSAGGAYEQYF	TGTGCCATCAGCAATTCAGCGGGAGGGGCCTACGAGCAGTACTTC
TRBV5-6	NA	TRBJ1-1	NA	CASSFNAGGTEAFF	TGTGCCAGCAGCTTCAATGCTGGGGGCACTGAAGCTTTCTTT
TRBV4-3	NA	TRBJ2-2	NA	CASSQESRGYTGELFF	TGCGCCAGCAGCCAAGAAAGCCGGGGATACACCGGGGAGCTGTTTTTT
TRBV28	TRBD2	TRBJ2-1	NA	CASSTPGLGSYNEQFF	TGTGCCAGCAGTACACCGGGACTAGGATCCTACAATGAGCAGTTCTTC
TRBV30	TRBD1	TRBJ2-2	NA	CAWSVPGGTGELFF	TGTGCCTGGAGTGTACCAGGGGGCACCGGGGAGCTGTTTTTT
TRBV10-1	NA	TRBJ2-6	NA	CASSNASAGANVLTF	TGCGCCAGCAGCAACGCTTCGGCTGGGGCCAACGTCCTGACTTTC
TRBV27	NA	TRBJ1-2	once	CASSLSTANYGYTF	TGTGCCAGCAGTTTATCCACAGCAAACTATGGCTACACCTTC
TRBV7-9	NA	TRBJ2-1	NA	CASSLEVQGGEQFF	TGTGCCAGCAGCTTAGAGGTCCAGGGTGGTGAGCAGTTCTTC
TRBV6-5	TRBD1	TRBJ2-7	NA	CASSRTGPYEQYF	TGTGCCAGCAGCCGGACAGGGCCCTACGAGCAGTACTTC
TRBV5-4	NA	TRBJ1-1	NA	CASSLRVVNLNTEAFF	TGTGCCAGCAGCTTAAGAGTAGTGAACCTTAACACTGAAGCTTTCTTT